What follows are 23 T cell receptor beta chains derived from one specimen sequenced in a study of blood T cells in healthy people across ages. A second about 6 to 11 cycle PCR used barcoded and J-beta primers. TCRdb re-analysed the 5' RACE reads in MiXCR, keeping a single row per CDR3 protein. This sample has hundreds of thousands of distinct CDR3 sequences, with roughly 20% found just once. Sequencing was performed on blood. All receptors come from a man in his 70s in good health.

This clonotype is a singleton in its sample. The chain joins TRBV4-1 to TRBJ1-3; D is undetermined. The CDR3 has 16 residues. Germline V lookup: CDR1 MGHRA, CDR2 YSYEKL. The V gene lost 3 bases and the J gene lost 0 bases, with 12 bases spanning the gap. The CDR3 DNA follows: TGCGCCAGCAGCCAGGCTCCCGCAGGCTCTGGAAACACCATATATTTT. Protein product: CASSQAPAGSGNTIYF.

The chain has TRBV2 and TRBJ2-1; 8 bases line up with TRBD2. CDR3 length: 16 residues. Germline V gives CDR1 SNHLY, CDR2 FYNNEI. The V gene end was trimmed by 4 bases and the J gene end by 9 bases; junction bases not matched to a gene: 14. CDR3 coding DNA: TGTGCCAGCAGTGGGGGGTCGGTCGGGAGGGCCATTGAGCAGTTCTTC. Protein: CASSGGSVGRAIEQFF.

The CDR3, as DNA: TGCAGTGCAAGGACTAGCGGGGAGGAGACCCAGTACTTC. Its translation is CSARTSGEETQYF. The rearrangement joins TRBV20-1 to TRBJ2-5; TRBD2 aligns across 12 bases. The CDR3 spans 13 residues. Germline V gene lookup returns CDR1 DFQATT and CDR2 SNEGSKA (reference sequence). V gave up 6 bases and J gave up 5 bases; unmatched junction bases: 4.

At least ten counts were recorded for this clonotype. This rearrangement joins TRBV28 to TRBJ2-1; 10 nucleotides line up with TRBD1. The CDR3 runs 18 residues. The V gene end was trimmed by 2 bases and the J gene end by 6 bases; junction bases not matched to a gene: 13. Germline CDR1 MDHEN, CDR2 SYDVKM. This CDR3 reads CASSLPLGLGQGSNEQFF. CDR3 in DNA: TGTGCCAGCAGTTTACCCCTCGGGTTGGGACAGGGGAGCAATGAGCAGTTCTTC. Full variable domain (outside the CDR3, taken from reference TRBV28 and TRBJ2-1): DVKVTQSSRYLVKRTGEKVFLECVQDMDHENMFWYRQDPGLGLRLIYFSYDVKMKEKGDIPEGYSVSREKKERFSLILESASTNQTSMYLCASSLPLGLGQGSNEQFFGPGTRLTVL.

The CDR3: CATSDLRAGPQFF. The CDR3 nucleotides read TGTGCCACCAGTGATTTGAGGGCCGGACCGCAGTTCTTC. The gene calls are TRBV24-1 and TRBJ2-1; no clear D. CDR1 is KGHDR, CDR2 SFDVKD, per germline. The CDR3 sequence is 13 residues long. Trimming took off 0 bases at V and 12 bases at J, with 11 bases between the two ends.

The sample holds a few counts of this clonotype. At one end, the junction sequence differs from germline, possibly due to a read error. The CDR3 region has the DNA TGTGCCAGCACCACACTAGCGGGAGGGTACAATGAGCGGTTCTTC. Protein sequence: CASTTLAGGYNERFF. The chain links TRBV2 to TRBJ2-1, with TRBD2 matching over 13 bases. The CDR3 has 15 residues. The germline V gene encodes CDR1 SNHLY and CDR2 FYNNEI.

The V and J genes are TRBV4-1 and TRBJ2-5; the D is unclear. Germline V gene data show CDR1 as MGHRA and CDR2 as YSYEKL. V lost 0 bases and J lost 3, with 8 bases in between. The CDR3 runs 14 residues. As DNA, the CDR3 is TGCGCCAGCAGCCAAGATTCTTCGAAAGAGACCCAGTACTTC. Residues: CASSQDSSKETQYF.

This clonotype was observed a few times. V is TRBV12-3 or TRBV12-4 and J is TRBJ2-7; D not certain. Trimming stripped 6 bases from V and 4 bases from J, with 19 bases between. This CDR3 has 15 amino acids. CDR3 in amino acids: CASRAPGRTLYEQYF. CDR3 bases: TGTGCCAGCAGAGCCCCGGGCCGAACTTTGTACGAGCAGTACTTC.

The rearrangement links TRBV6-6 to TRBJ2-7; tentatively, D is TRBD2 (6 bases). Germline V CDR1 and CDR2: MNHNY, SVGAGI (reference sequence). Trimming shortened V by 4 bases and J by 4 bases, and 14 bases separated the two germline ends. The CDR3 covers 14 residues. In DNA, the CDR3 is TGTGCCAGCAGTTTGGGAGCGGCGGGGTACGAGCAGTACTTC. Its translation is CASSLGAAGYEQYF.

This clonotype was found a few times. CDR3 DNA sequence: TGTGCCATCAGTGAGGGGGAATTGGGACTAGCCAATGAGCAGTTCTTC. Protein: CAISEGELGLANEQFF. The chain has TRBV10-3 and TRBJ2-5; TRBD2 aligns across 9 bases. Judging by the DNA end, TRBJ2-1 fits better; the J call may be wrong. Germline loops: CDR1 ENHRY, CDR2 SYGVKD. The CDR3 sequence is 16 residues long.

This chain joins TRBV3-1 and TRBJ2-7, with 12 bases fitting TRBD2. The CDR3 spans 16 residues. With 1 base clipped from V and 0 bases from J, the junction kept 1 base outside the gene matches. CDR1 is LGHDT and CDR2 is YNNKEL in the germline V gene (reference sequence). Here the CDR3 DNA reads TGTGCCAGCAGCCAAGGGACTAGCGGGGTCTCCTACGAGCAGTACTTC. Protein sequence: CASSQGTSGVSYEQYF.

The sample holds a few counts of this clonotype. An end of the junction does not agree with germline; a read error may underlie this. The rearrangement joins TRBV20-1 to TRBJ2-7; D is perhaps TRBD2 (6 bases). The CDR3 runs to 15 residues. Germline V gene data show CDR1 as DFQATT and CDR2 as SNEGSKA (reference sequence). The CDR3 protein is CSARPLAVGSHEQYF. The CDR3 region has the DNA TGCAGTGCTAGGCCCTTAGCGGTGGGCTCCCACGAGCAGTACTTC.

This chain links TRBV9 with TRBJ2-6; D not resolved. Germline lookup yields CDR1 SGDLS and CDR2 YYNGEE. CDR3 length equals 15 residues. V was pared by 0 bases and J by 0 bases, with 4 bases between. CDR3 sequence reads: CASSVVSSGANVLTF. The CDR3 DNA reads TGTGCCAGCAGCGTAGTGAGCTCTGGGGCCAACGTCCTGACTTTC.

With regard to this clonotype: Relative to the germline gene, one junction end is altered; a read error may explain this. The chain has TRBV7-7 and TRBJ1-1; D unresolved. This CDR3 is built from 13 residues. The germline gives CDR1 SSHAT, CDR2 FNYEAQ (reference sequence). The CDR3 sequence: CASSPGGGAEAFF. The CDR3 DNA follows: TGTGCTAGCAGCCCCGGCGGTGGCGCTGAAGCTTTCTTT.

This CDR3 reads CAISDRGATNEKLFF. CDR3 coding DNA: TGTGCCATCAGTGATCGGGGTGCAACTAATGAAAAACTGTTTTTT. This chain links TRBV10-3 with TRBJ1-4; D ambiguous. The V end was cut by 3 bases, the J end by 0 bases, with 8 bases between. The germline V gene encodes CDR1 ENHRY and CDR2 SYGVKD. The CDR3 sequence is 15 residues long.

For the CDR3, the DNA is TGTGCCAGCATCATAGGGACTAGCGGGAGGGTTTCCTACGAGCAGTACTTC. As protein: CASIIGTSGRVSYEQYF. The rearrangement links TRBV2 to TRBJ2-7; 16 bases align to TRBD2. Germline assignment: CDR1 SNHLY and CDR2 FYNNEI. With 7 bases clipped from V and 1 base from J, the junction kept 7 bases outside the gene matches. The CDR3 contains 17 residues.

This clonotype has at least ten counts. CDR3 residues: CASSARDIGTEAFF. The CDR3 bases are TGTGCCAGCAGCGCTAGGGATATTGGCACTGAAGCTTTCTTT. This chain joins TRBV9 and TRBJ1-1; D gene unclear. V was clipped by 3 bases and J by 4 bases, with 13 bases between them. CDR3 length: 14 residues. Germline V gene lookup returns CDR1 SGDLS and CDR2 YYNGEE.

The J gene is TRBJ2-5, the V gene TRBV9; 14 positions match TRBD2. Matching the DNA end better, TRBJ2-7 makes the J call doubtful. The CDR3 is made up of 16 amino acids. Germline loops: CDR1 SGDLS, CDR2 YYNGEE. The CDR3, as DNA: TGTGCCAGCAGCGTAGGACTAGCGGGAGGGCCATACGAGCAGTACTTC. It yields the protein CASSVGLAGGPYEQYF.

This clonotype turned up a few times. This chain connects TRBV7-9 to TRBJ2-3, with 12 bases matching TRBD2. V was pared by 6 bases and J by 6 bases, with 7 bases of the junction left unmatched. The CDR3 length is 15 residues. Germline assignment: CDR1 SEHNR and CDR2 FQNEAQ (reference sequence). CDR3 region: CASRPLAGGPDTQYF. As DNA, the CDR3 is TGTGCCAGCAGACCTCTAGCGGGAGGGCCTGATACGCAGTATTTT. Filled out from reference TRBV7-9 and TRBJ2-3, the complete variable domain reads DTGVSQNPRHKITKRGQNVTFRCDPISEHNRLYWYRQTLGQGPEFLTYFQNEAQLEKSRLLSDRFSAERPKGSFSTLEIQRTEQGDSAMYLCASRPLAGGPDTQYFGPGTRLTVL.

The chain carries TRBV20-1 and TRBJ2-1, with unresolved D. V dropped 0 bases and J dropped 0 bases, with 9 bases sitting between them. Germline V gives CDR1 DFQATT, CDR2 SNEGSKA (reference sequence). There are 15 residues in the CDR3. The CDR3 loop reads CSARETGLSYNEQFF. The CDR3 nucleotides are TGCAGTGCTAGAGAGACCGGGCTCTCCTACAATGAGCAGTTCTTC.

The rearrangement uses TRBV6-5 and TRBJ2-7, with 8 positions matching TRBD2. This CDR3 comprises 15 residues. The V gene end was trimmed by 5 bases and the J gene end by 2 bases; junction bases not matched to a gene: 8. CDR1 and CDR2 (germline): MNHEY, SVGAGI. In nucleotides, the CDR3 is TGTGCCAGCAGTCCTGGGGGGACTAGAGCCTACGAGCAGTACTTC. This sequence encodes CASSPGGTRAYEQYF.

This clonotype was counted a few times. V is TRBV20-1 and J is TRBJ1-2; weak D call: TRBD1 (6 bases). Germline assignment: CDR1 DFQATT and CDR2 SNEGSKA (reference sequence). The ends were cut back, 5 bases at V and 8 bases at J, with 15 bases in the middle. This CDR3 has 12 residues. The CDR3 protein is CSARQVPEGYTF. The CDR3 DNA reads TGCAGTGCTCGACAGGTCCCGGAGGGCTACACCTTC.

Details on this clonotype: Germline is not matched at one junction end, which may reflect a read error. The gene calls are TRBV2 and TRBJ2-1, with a weak D call TRBD1 (5 bases). The CDR3 has 13 amino acids. Germline V gives CDR1 SNHLY, CDR2 FYNNEI. The CDR3 DNA reads as TGTGCCAGCAGTGAATTCACAAGGGGTGAGCAGTGCTTC. This gives the protein CASSEFTRGEQCF.